These T cell receptor beta chains were read from a single sample in a study of blood T cell repertoires in COVID-19. The method was immunoSEQ multiplex PCR; TCRdb's version includes in-frame clones alone and lacks a portion of them. Of 250,000 or so clones in the sample, 90% were seen once. Specimen: PBMCs or T cells enriched from blood (not recorded which). These TCRs come from a woman in her thirties with acute COVID-19. The CDR3 runs from the conserved cysteine through the conserved F or W. D genes are given only for firm matches. Size is stated for part of the rows, as once, few or many counts, or as a class when the clone is expanded.

.	TRBV6-2/TRBV6-3	.	TRBJ2-2	TGTGCCAGCAGTTATGAGTACGTCGACACCGGGGAGCTGTTTTTT	CASSYEYVDTGELFF
TRBD2	TRBV18	.	TRBJ2-2	TGTGCCAGCTCACCACCGTCGCTAGCGGGAGACACCGGGGAGCTGTTTTTT	CASSPPSLAGDTGELFF
.	TRBV19	.	TRBJ1-2	TGTGCCAGTAGTAACTTAGGCGGCGGCTACACCTTC	CASSNLGGGYTF
.	TRBV25-1	.	TRBJ2-1	TGTGCCAGCAGTGGAGTATCCTCCTACAATGAGCAGTTCTTC	CASSGVSSYNEQFF
TRBD2	TRBV7-2	.	TRBJ2-3	TGTGCCAGCAGCTCCACGGGACTATCCTTCACAGATACGCAGTATTTT	CASSSTGLSFTDTQYF
.	TRBV7-2	.	TRBJ1-4	TGTGCCAGCAGCTTTAGTTCCTCTGCAACTAATGAAAAACTGTTTTTT	CASSFSSSATNEKLFF
.	TRBV5-4	.	TRBJ2-3	TGTGCCAGCAGCTTGGAGCTAGGCCAGGGCGCAGATACGCAGTATTTT	CASSLELGQGADTQYF
.	TRBV6-4	.	TRBJ2-7	TGTGCCAGCAGTTTTTACCTTTCCGGACAGCCGAGAGTCCACGAGCAGTACTTC	CASSFYLSGQPRVHEQYF
.	TRBV2	.	TRBJ1-5	TGTGCCAGCAGTGGGGAGGGGTTAGCAGGGTTGGGCAATCAGCCCCAGCATTTT	CASSGEGLAGLGNQPQHF
.	TRBV3-1/TRBV3-2	.	TRBJ2-2	TGTGCCAGCAGACCCAAGCGGACTAACACCGGGGAGCTGTTTTTT	CASRPKRTNTGELFF
TRBD1	TRBV19	few	TRBJ1-5	TGTGCCAGTAGTATGACAGGGGTTGGCAATCAGCCCCAGCATTTT	CASSMTGVGNQPQHF
TRBD1	TRBV28	.	TRBJ2-7	TGTGCCAGCAGGCCGGGACAGCCCCAATACGAGCAGTACTTC	CASRPGQPQYEQYF
TRBD2	TRBV5-1	.	TRBJ2-3	TGCGCCAGCAGCTTGGTTGTACTAGCGGGAGGGCCCGGCACAGATACGCAGTATTTT	CASSLVVLAGGPGTDTQYF
TRBD2	TRBV27	.	TRBJ2-4	TGTGCCAGCAGTTCCACTAGCGGGAGTAACGTGTGGAGTGTTGGGGCCAAAAACATTCAGTACTTC	CASSSTSGSNVWSVGAKNIQYF
.	TRBV3-1/TRBV3-2	.	TRBJ1-2	TGTGCCAGCAGCCAAGGAGGGGAGGGCGGCTACACCTTC	CASSQGGEGGYTF
TRBD2	TRBV27	once	TRBJ2-7	TGTGCCAGCAGTCTACGGACTAGCGGCAACTACGAGCAGTACTTC	CASSLRTSGNYEQYF
.	TRBV28	.	TRBJ1-5	TGTGCCAGCAGCCAGGGAAATCAGCCCCAGCATTTT	CASSQGNQPQHF
.	TRBV4-3	.	TRBJ2-1	TGCGCCAGCAGCCAAGACCCGGGAGCCTACAATGAGCAGTTCTTC	CASSQDPGAYNEQFF
.	TRBV28	.	TRBJ2-7	TGTGCCAGCAGTCTTTTGTCCGGGACAAGCGAGCAGTACTTC	CASSLLSGTSEQYF
.	TRBV28	.	TRBJ1-6	TGTGCCAGCAGTTCTCCAGACGGGGTTTCACCCCTCCACTTT	CASSSPDGVSPLHF
TRBD2	TRBV6-5	once	TRBJ2-2	TGTGCCACCACGACGGGGGGGAACACCGGGGAGCTGTTTTTT	CATTTGGNTGELFF
.	TRBV4-1	.	TRBJ2-1	TGCGCCAGCAGCCAAGCCGACAGGAGCTCCTACAATGAGCAGTTCTTC	CASSQADRSSYNEQFF
.	TRBV2	.	TRBJ2-1	TGTGCCAGCACCAACCCGGAGGTTCACAATGAGCAGTTCTTC	CASTNPEVHNEQFF
TRBD2	TRBV24-1	.	TRBJ2-1	TGTGCCACCAGCTCGGGAGGGTACTACAATGAGCAGTTCTTC	CATSSGGYYNEQFF
TRBD1	TRBV6-4	.	TRBJ1-1	TGTGCCAGCAGATCAGGACAGGGGGCGCCTGAAGCTTTCTTT	CASRSGQGAPEAFF
TRBD2	TRBV7-8	.	TRBJ2-7	TGTGCCAGCAGCTTATATACTAGCGGGAGGGCGAACCCCTACGAGCAGTACTTC	CASSLYTSGRANPYEQYF
TRBD1	TRBV6-2/TRBV6-3	few	TRBJ2-1	TGTGCCAGCAGTTACGGGACAGGGGAGGGGACCGAGCAGTTCTTC	CASSYGTGEGTEQFF
TRBD2	TRBV3-1/TRBV3-2	.	TRBJ2-2	TGTGCCAGCAGCCCTACCTGGCTAGCGGGATACACCGGGGAGCTGTTTTTT	CASSPTWLAGYTGELFF
.	TRBV2	.	TRBJ1-1	TGTGCCAGCAGTGAGGGCAGGGGTATTACGGCTGAAGCTTTCTTT	CASSEGRGITAEAFF
.	TRBV27	.	TRBJ1-5	TGTGCCAGCAGACCCGGTTTTAGAGGACTGCCTCAGCCCCAGCATTTT	CASRPGFRGLPQPQHF
TRBD1	TRBV4-1	.	TRBJ1-6	TGCGCCAGCAGCCAAGAGGGGACAGGGTCTTCACCCCTCCACTTT	CASSQEGTGSSPLHF
.	TRBV28	.	TRBJ2-1	TGTGCCAGCAGGGACACAGGGAGCTCCTACAATGAGCAGTTCTTC	CASRDTGSSYNEQFF
.	TRBV4-1	.	TRBJ2-3	TGCGCCAGCAGCCAGGAGGGACTTACCAGGAATACGCAGTATTTT	CASSQEGLTRNTQYF
TRBD2	TRBV6-2/TRBV6-3	.	TRBJ2-1	TGTGCCAGCAGTTTACATGGGACTAGCTATGAGCAGTTCTTC	CASSLHGTSYEQFF
TRBD1	TRBV27	.	TRBJ1-1	TGTGCCAGCAGCAAGACAGGGGTCACTGAAGCTTTCTTT	CASSKTGVTEAFF
TRBD1	TRBV11-2	.	TRBJ1-4	TGTGCCAGCAGAGGGCAACGACAGGGTCGAGAAAAACTGTTTTTT	CASRGQRQGREKLFF
TRBD2	TRBV29-1	.	TRBJ2-1	TGCAGCGTTGAAGGCGGGAGTGGTGAGCAGTTCTTC	CSVEGGSGEQFF
.	TRBV12-3/TRBV12-4	.	TRBJ1-3	TGTGCCAGCAGTTTAGTCAAAGGGGACACCATATATTTT	CASSLVKGDTIYF
TRBD1	TRBV7-7	.	TRBJ1-2	TGTGCCAGCAGCCTAAGGGACAGCCGGGGTCCCTATGGCTACACCTTC	CASSLRDSRGPYGYTF
.	TRBV3-1/TRBV3-2	.	TRBJ2-1	TGTGCCAGCAGCACCCCGTGGGGGCGGAACTACAATGAGCAGTTCTTC	CASSTPWGRNYNEQFF
.	TRBV24-1	.	TRBJ2-2	TGTGCCACCAGTGAGAGCAGGGTCAGCGGGGAGCTGTTTTTT	CATSESRVSGELFF
TRBD2	TRBV5-1	.	TRBJ2-3	TGCGCCAGCAGCTTGACCCTAGCGGGGACAGATACGCAGTATTTT	CASSLTLAGTDTQYF
TRBD1	TRBV3-1/TRBV3-2	.	TRBJ1-5	TGTGCCAGCAGCCCAAGTTCAGGGGGCAGTCAGCCCCAGCATTTT	CASSPSSGGSQPQHF
.	TRBV27	.	TRBJ1-4	TGTGCCAGCAGTCTCACGGGCGGGCAGAATGAAAAACTGTTTTTT	CASSLTGGQNEKLFF
.	TRBV18	.	TRBJ1-5	TGTGCCAGCTCATCTACTGCGGGATATCAGCCCCAGCATTTT	CASSSTAGYQPQHF